The TCR beta chain under discussion was sequenced for a study of blood T cell repertoires in COVID-19. The V end lost 1 base, the J end lost 7 bases, and 13 bases lay between the germline ends. This CDR3 has 14 residues. Germline values: CDR1 LGHDT, CDR2 YNNKEL (reference sequence). Participants came from roughly 23 US areas, aged roughly 18 to 95 years. The protocol was immunoSEQ multiplex PCR, while the TCRdb copy is restricted to in-frame clones and leaves out a portion. This table has a few hundred thousand clones, roughly four fifths appearing once. The sample consisted of PBMCs or T cells enriched from blood (not recorded which). This sequence joins TRBV3-1 (or the pseudogene TRBV3-2) and TRBJ1-2; D gene uncertain. This TCR was sampled from a man in his forties or fifties who had recovered from COVID-19. CDR3 coding DNA: TGTGCCAGCAGCCAAGCGGAGGTAGCGGGTGGCTACACCTTC. It translates to CASSQAEVAGGYTF.